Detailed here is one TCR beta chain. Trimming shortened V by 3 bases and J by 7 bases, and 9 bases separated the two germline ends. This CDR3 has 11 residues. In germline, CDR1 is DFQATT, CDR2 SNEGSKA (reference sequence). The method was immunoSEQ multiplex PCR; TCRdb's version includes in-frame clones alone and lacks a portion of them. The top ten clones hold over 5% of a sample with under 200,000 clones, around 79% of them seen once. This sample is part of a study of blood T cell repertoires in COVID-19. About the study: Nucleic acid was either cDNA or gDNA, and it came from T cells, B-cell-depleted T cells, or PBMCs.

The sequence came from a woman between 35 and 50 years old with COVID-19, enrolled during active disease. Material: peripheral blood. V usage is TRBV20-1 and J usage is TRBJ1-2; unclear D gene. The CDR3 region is CSARVRSGYTF. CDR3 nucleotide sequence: TGCAGTGCTAGGGTCCGGTCTGGCTACACCTTC.